This paragraph reports one T cell receptor (beta chain). Its target is not known. The data were obtained in a study of T cell repertoires in cytomegalovirus infection. The CDR3 has 14 residues. V was pared by 2 bases and J by 2 bases, with 2 bases of the junction left unmatched. TCRdb ran MiXCR on the reads and lists one entry per CDR3 protein. The sample lists about 120,000 distinct CDR3 sequences, over 25% seen once, with more than 35% in the top ten. The specimen comprised CD8+ T cells from cultured PBMCs, sampled from culture after CMV antigen stimulation. The TCR sequence derives from a human donor in good health (CMV status not recorded). Some clones in this sample may be carry-over from other donors' samples. The genes are TRBV12-3 or TRBV12-4 and TRBJ1-2, with 7 bases fitting TRBD1. As DNA, the CDR3 is TGTGCCAGCAGTTTACAGGGACAGAACTATGGCTACACCTTC. Its protein is CASSLQGQNYGYTF.